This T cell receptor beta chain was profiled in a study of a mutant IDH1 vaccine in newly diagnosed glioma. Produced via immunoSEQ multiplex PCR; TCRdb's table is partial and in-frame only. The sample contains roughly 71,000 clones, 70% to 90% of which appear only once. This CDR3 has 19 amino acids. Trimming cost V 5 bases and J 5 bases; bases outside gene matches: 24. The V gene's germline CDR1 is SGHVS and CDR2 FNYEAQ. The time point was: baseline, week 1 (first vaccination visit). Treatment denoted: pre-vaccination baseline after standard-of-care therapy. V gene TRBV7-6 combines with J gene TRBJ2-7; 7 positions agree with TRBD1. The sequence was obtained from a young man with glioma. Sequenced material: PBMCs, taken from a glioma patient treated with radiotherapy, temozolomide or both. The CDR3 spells CASSPKILVAGGNFDEQYF. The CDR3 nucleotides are TGTGCCAGCAGCCCCAAAATTCTGGTGGCAGGGGGAAATTTCGACGAGCAGTACTTC.